This entry concerns a single TCR beta chain. The antigen it binds to is not known. Base qualities are missing; no much larger clone stands one base away. The immunoSEQ Assay, a bias-controlled multiplex PCR, was used to amplify TCRbeta CDR3 regions from genomic DNA. On the authors' methods: The number of nucleated cells in each sample was estimated from the amplification of reference gene primers within the assay. Sequence reads were collapsed and filtered to measure the absolute abundance of every unique TCRbeta CDR3 rearrangement. For each sample, productive Simpson clonality was calculated as the square root of Simpson's diversity index across productive rearrangements. TCRdb stores this immuneACCESS table with in-frame sequences only. Part of the clones is absent; in the studies checked, under half of the shortfall reflects unresolved V genes, and no reason is known for the rest. That table gives V, J and clone size, and the DNA gave D and trimming. For this sample there are 200,000 to 300,000 clones; around 82% appear just once. The top ten hold around 7.8% of the sample.

The entry originates in a study of blood T cell repertoires in COVID-19 (TCRdb year 2020). Regarding the research as a whole: Collaborator samples came from the United States, Italy and Spain and covered acute and convalescent phases of COVID-19. The prospective study material was composed of cDNA or gDNA derived from T cells, B-cell-depleted T cells, or PBMCs. The dataset comprised deeply sampled blood TCRbeta repertoires from subjects exposed to, actively infected with, or recovered from COVID-19. The repertoires were made available in a free public database intended to serve as a resource for research on the immune response to SARS-CoV-2. Samples were obtained from the ongoing ImmuneRACE study (first 160 participants) and from about 1,300 subjects provided by 6 global collaborators. The sample metadata nearly always contained a de-identified subject ID, COVID-19 status, age in years and sex. HLA class I and class II types, where available, came from metadata supplied by the sample provider rather than from assay-based typing. The study at large found these results: Clinical and demographic metadata were provided uncurated, with the amount varying by source and participant.

V loses 4 bases, J loses 0 bases, and the germline ends lie 11 bases apart. From cysteine to phenylalanine, the CDR3 is 14 amino acids long. The retained sequence is limited to the CDR3, 42 bases, with the frame set at the first base. Looking up the germline V gene (reference sequence) yields CDR1 SGHNT and CDR2 YYREEE. Each collaborating institution followed its own protocols to collect whole blood in K2EDTA tubes. For TCRbeta analysis, collaborators shipped samples as frozen whole blood, isolated PBMCs, or DNA extracted from either of those sample types. Sequenced input: peripheral blood. The receptor was isolated from a human donor in a cohort sampled during active COVID-19. The rearranged segments are TRBV5-4 and TRBJ2-7, with TRBD1 tentatively as D gene (5 bases match). The CDR3 loop reads CASSQGPFSYEQYF. The DNA reads as follows: TGTGCCAGCAGCCAGGGCCCCTTCTCCTACGAGCAGTACTTC.